This TCR beta chain comes out of a study of T cells in Graves' hyperthyroidism and ophthalmopathy. From RNA transcripts, TCR beta CDR3 regions were amplified. Using the HTBI primer set, a first-round RT-PCR was run on the TCR CDR3. One entry per CDR3 protein, called by TCRdb with MiXCR from the multiplex PCR reads. Seen here are roughly 500,000 distinct CDR3 sequences, roughly 46% observed once, and the top ten hold 15% to 20%. J gave up 1 base and V 1 base, and 2 bases lay outside the gene matches. The CDR3 runs to 16 residues. Germline-derived CDR1 and CDR2 are SGHTA and FQGNSA. This chain connects TRBV7-2 to TRBJ1-2; the match to TRBD1 covers 11 bases. Material: peripheral blood or thyroid tissue (not recorded which). The TCR comes from an adult woman with Graves' disease, either hyperthyroidism or ophthalmopathy (not recorded which). The CDR3 sequence: CASSLEGTGGNYGYTF. DNA of the CDR3: TGTGCCAGCAGCTTAGAGGGGACAGGGGGTAACTATGGCTACACCTTC.